This record covers a single TCR beta chain. These data are taken from a study of blood T cell repertoires in COVID-19. At the level of the study: The United States, Italy and Spain provided the acute and convalescent COVID-19 samples. T cells, B-cell-depleted T cells, or PBMCs provided the cDNA or gDNA that served as material.

Germline V gives CDR1 LGHNA, CDR2 YSLEER. V was clipped by 1 base and J by 2 bases; unmatched bases: 15. The CDR3 totals 19 residues. As originally analysed: Nucleated cell number was recorded as an estimate derived from reference gene primer amplification. Libraries were prepared by immunoSEQ multiplex PCR; TCRdb keeps only in-frame clonotypes and omits some of them. The V and J calls and clone size are taken from that table; D and trimming were inferred from the DNA. The sample consists of around 230,000 clones, 88% of them appearing once. The TCR sequence derives from a woman in her forties with acute COVID-19. The sequencing input was PBMCs or T cells enriched from blood (not recorded which). The chain uses TRBV4-3 and TRBJ2-3, with 7 bases aligning to TRBD2. The CDR3 reads CASSQVISIGSGYTDTQYF. In nucleotides, the CDR3 is TGCGCCAGCAGCCAAGTCATAAGTATAGGTAGCGGGTACACAGATACGCAGTATTTT.